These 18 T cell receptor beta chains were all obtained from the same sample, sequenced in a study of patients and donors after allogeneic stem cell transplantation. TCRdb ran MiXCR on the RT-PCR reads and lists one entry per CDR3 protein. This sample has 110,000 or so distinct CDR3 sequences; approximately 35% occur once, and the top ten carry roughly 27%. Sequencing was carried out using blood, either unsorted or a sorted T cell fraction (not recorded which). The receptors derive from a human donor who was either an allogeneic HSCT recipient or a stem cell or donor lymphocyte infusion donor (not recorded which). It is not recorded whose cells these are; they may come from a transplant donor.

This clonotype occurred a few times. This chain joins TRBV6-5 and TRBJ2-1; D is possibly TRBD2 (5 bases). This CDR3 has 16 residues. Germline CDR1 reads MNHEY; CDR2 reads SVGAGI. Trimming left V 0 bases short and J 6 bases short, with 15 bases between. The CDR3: CASSYSSTRRANEQFF. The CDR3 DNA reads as TGTGCCAGCAGTTACTCGTCAACTAGAAGGGCCAATGAGCAGTTCTTC.

The CDR3 region has the DNA TGTGCCAGCAGCGTAGACAGGGGCGTCAACTATGGCTACACCTTC. This sequence encodes CASSVDRGVNYGYTF. The rearrangement links TRBV9 to TRBJ1-2; 7 nucleotides align to TRBD1. The germline CDR1 and CDR2 sequences are SGDLS and YYNGEE. The CDR3 spans 15 residues. J was trimmed by 2 bases and V by 0 bases; bases with no gene match: 4. The variable domain in full, with the rest retrieved from reference TRBV9 and TRBJ1-2, is DSGVTQTPKHLITATGQRVTLRCSPRSGDLSVYWYQQSLDQGLQFLIQYYNGEERAKGNILERFSAQQFPDLHSELNLSSLELGDSALYFCASSVDRGVNYGYTFGSGTRLTVV.

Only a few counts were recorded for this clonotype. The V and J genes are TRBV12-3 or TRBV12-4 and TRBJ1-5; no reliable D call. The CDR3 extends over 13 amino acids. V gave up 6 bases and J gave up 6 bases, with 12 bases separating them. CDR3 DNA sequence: TGTGCCAGCAGCCGACAAACAGTTCAGCCCCAGCATTTT. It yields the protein CASSRQTVQPQHF.

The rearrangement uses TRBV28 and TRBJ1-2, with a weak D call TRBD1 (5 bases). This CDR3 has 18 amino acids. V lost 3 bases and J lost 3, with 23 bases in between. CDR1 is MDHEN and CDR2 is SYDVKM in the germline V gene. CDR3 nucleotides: TGTGCCAGCAGTTTCTATGGCTTTTGGGGGAGGTTTGACTATGGCTACACCTTC. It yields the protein CASSFYGFWGRFDYGYTF.

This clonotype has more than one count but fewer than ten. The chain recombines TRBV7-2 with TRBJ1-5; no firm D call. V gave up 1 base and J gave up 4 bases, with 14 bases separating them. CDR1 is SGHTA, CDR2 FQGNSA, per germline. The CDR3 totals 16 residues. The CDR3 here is CASSLEVRSRNQPQHF. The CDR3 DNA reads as TGTGCCAGCAGCTTAGAGGTCAGATCACGAAATCAGCCCCAGCATTTT.

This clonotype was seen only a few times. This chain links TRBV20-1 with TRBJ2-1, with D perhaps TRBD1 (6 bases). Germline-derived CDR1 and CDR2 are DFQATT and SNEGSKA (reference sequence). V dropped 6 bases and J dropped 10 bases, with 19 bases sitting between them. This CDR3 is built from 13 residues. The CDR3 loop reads CSATRQEVNEQFF. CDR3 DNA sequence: TGCAGTGCGACCCGACAGGAGGTAAACGAGCAGTTCTTC.

CDR3 protein: CASSKVGGDEQYF. The CDR3 nucleotides are TGTGCCAGCAGCAAAGTCGGGGGGGACGAGCAGTACTTC. The rearrangement joins TRBV21-1 to TRBJ2-7; the DNA was not compared with TRBD1, the D call given in the table. TRBV21-1 is shown as a pseudogene. This CDR3 spans 13 amino acids.

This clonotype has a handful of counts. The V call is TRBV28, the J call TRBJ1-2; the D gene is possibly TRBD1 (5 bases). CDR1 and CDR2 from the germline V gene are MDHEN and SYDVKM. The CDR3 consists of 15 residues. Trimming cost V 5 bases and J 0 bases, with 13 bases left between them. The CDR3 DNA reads TGTGCCAGCAGTACGACAGCCACAGCTAACTATGGCTACACCTTC. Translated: CASSTTATANYGYTF.

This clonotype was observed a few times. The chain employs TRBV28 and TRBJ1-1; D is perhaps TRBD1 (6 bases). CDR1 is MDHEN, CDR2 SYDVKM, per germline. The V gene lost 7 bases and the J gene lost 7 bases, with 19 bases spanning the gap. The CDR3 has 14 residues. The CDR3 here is CASTLWAGEGEAFF. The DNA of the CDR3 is TGTGCCAGCACCCTTTGGGCAGGGGAAGGTGAAGCTTTCTTT.

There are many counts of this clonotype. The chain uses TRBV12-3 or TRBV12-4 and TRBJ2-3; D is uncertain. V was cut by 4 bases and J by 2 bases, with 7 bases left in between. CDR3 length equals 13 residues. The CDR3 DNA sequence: TGTGCCAGCAGTTCCTACAACACAGATACGCAGTATTTT. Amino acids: CASSSYNTDTQYF.

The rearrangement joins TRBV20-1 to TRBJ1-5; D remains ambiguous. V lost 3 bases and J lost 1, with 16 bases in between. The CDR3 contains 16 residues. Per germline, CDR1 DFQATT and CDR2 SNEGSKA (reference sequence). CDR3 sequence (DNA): TGCAGTGCTAGTACATTGGTGCCAAGAAGCAATCAGCCCCAGCATTTT. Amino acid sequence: CSASTLVPRSNQPQHF.

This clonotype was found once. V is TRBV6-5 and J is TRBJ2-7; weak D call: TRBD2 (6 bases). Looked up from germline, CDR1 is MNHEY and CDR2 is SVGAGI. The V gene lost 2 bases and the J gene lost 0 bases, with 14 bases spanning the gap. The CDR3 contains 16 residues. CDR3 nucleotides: TGTGCCAGCAGTTACCCGTCCGGGGGATTCTCCTACGAGCAGTACTTC. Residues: CASSYPSGGFSYEQYF.

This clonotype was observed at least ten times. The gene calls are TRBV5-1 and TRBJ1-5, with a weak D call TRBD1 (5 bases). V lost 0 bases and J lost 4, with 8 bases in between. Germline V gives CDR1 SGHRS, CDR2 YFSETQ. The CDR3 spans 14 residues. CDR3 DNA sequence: TGCGCCAGCAGCTTGGGGCCAGGGAATCAGCCCCAGCATTTT. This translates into CASSLGPGNQPQHF.

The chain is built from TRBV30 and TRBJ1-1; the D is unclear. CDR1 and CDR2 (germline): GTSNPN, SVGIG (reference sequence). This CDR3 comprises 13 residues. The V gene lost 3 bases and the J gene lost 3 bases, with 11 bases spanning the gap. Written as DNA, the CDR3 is TGTGCCTGGAGGATAGGAGGGTACACTGAAGCTTTCTTT. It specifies CAWRIGGYTEAFF.

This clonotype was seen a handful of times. The CDR3 coding sequence is TGTGCCACCAGTGACTCAGGGTGGGATCAGCCCCAGCATTTT. This translates into CATSDSGWDQPQHF. This chain joins TRBV24-1 and TRBJ1-5; a possible D gene is TRBD1 (5 bases). The germline gives CDR1 KGHDR, CDR2 SFDVKD. V shed 4 bases and J shed 5 bases, with 11 bases lying between them. This CDR3 is 14 amino acids long.

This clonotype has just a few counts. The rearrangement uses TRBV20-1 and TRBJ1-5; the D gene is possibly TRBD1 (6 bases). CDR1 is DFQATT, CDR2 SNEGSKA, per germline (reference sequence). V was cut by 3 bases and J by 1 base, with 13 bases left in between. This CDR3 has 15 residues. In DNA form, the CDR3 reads TGCAGTGCTAGGGGGGCCCTGTCGAGCAATCAGCCCCAGCATTTT. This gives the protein CSARGALSSNQPQHF.

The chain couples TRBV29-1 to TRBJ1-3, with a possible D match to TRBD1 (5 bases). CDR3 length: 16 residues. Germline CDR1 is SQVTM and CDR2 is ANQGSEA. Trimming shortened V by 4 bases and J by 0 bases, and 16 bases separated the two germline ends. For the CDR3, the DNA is TGCAGCGTTGGTGGTTCAGGGTCCCTCTCTGGAAACACCATATATTTT. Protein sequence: CSVGGSGSLSGNTIYF.

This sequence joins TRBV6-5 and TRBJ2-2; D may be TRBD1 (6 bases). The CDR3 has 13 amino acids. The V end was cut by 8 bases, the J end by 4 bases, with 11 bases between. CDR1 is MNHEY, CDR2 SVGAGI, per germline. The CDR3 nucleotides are TGTGCCAGCGAGACAGGTGCCACCGGGGAGCTGTTTTTT. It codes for CASETGATGELFF.